These 22 T cell receptor beta chains came from one sample sequenced in a study of identical twins. TCRdb passed the 5' RACE reads through MiXCR, listing each CDR3 protein once. This sample carries 550,000 to 700,000 distinct CDR3 sequences, roughly 20% of them seen once, and the ten largest clones take over 4%. Another study also made use of these data, one on T cells expressing NK-cell markers.

Sequenced sample: PBMCs. All receptors derive from a woman under 30 in good health.

There are a few counts of this clonotype. The V and J genes are TRBV7-2 and TRBJ2-3; unclear D gene. The CDR3 contains 13 residues. Germline CDR1 and CDR2: SGHTA and FQGNSA. Trimming took off 3 bases at V and 2 bases at J, with 6 bases between the two ends. The CDR3: CASSFTPTDTQYF. The CDR3 nucleotides are TGTGCCAGCAGCTTCACCCCCACAGATACGCAGTATTTT.

This rearrangement joins TRBV5-6 to TRBJ2-1; 8 nucleotides align to TRBD2. Germline V gene data show CDR1 as SGHDT and CDR2 as YYEEEE. V was pared by 4 bases and J by 5 bases, with 11 bases of the junction left unmatched. This CDR3 is 16 amino acids long. The CDR3 DNA reads as TGTGCCAGCAGCCCCGCTTGGATAGCGGGGCACAATGAGCAGTTCTTC. It specifies CASSPAWIAGHNEQFF.

This clonotype turned up a few times. The chain employs TRBV3-1 and TRBJ2-7; 11 positions agree with TRBD2. The germline V gene encodes CDR1 LGHDT and CDR2 YNNKEL (reference sequence). V lost 3 bases to trimming and J lost 4 bases; unmatched junction nucleotides: 8. This CDR3 spans 16 amino acids. CDR3 protein: CASSQGDRLAGYEQYF. The CDR3, as DNA: TGTGCCAGCAGCCAGGGCGACAGACTAGCGGGATACGAGCAGTACTTC.

Ten or more counts support this clonotype. V usage is TRBV20-1 and J usage is TRBJ1-2; 8 bases match TRBD1. The CDR3 has 14 amino acids. From germline, CDR1 is DFQATT and CDR2 SNEGSKA (reference sequence). The junction had 8 bases not matched to a gene; V was cut back by 4 bases and J by 4 bases. The CDR3 bases are TGCAGTGCTACTTTTGCAGGGGGCATCTATGGCTACACCTTC. Translated: CSATFAGGIYGYTF.

This sequence joins TRBV15 and TRBJ2-7; TRBD2 agrees at 7 bases. The CDR3 consists of 13 residues. V trimming: 4 bases; J trimming: 3 bases; junction bases outside the gene matches: 3. Germline CDR1 LNHNV, CDR2 YYDKDF (reference sequence). The CDR3 here is CATSNRGSYEQYF. DNA for the CDR3: TGTGCCACCAGCAATCGCGGGAGCTACGAGCAGTACTTC.

This clonotype has more than one count but fewer than ten. The J gene is TRBJ2-1, the V gene TRBV7-9; 10 bases line up with TRBD1. Germline CDR1 reads SEHNR; CDR2 reads FQNEAQ (reference sequence). With V trimmed by 2 bases and J by 7 bases, 11 bases remained unmatched. The CDR3 spans 17 residues. This CDR3 is CASSLQDRGSDGNEQFF. The CDR3 coding sequence is TGTGCCAGCAGCTTACAGGACAGGGGGTCCGACGGTAATGAGCAGTTCTTC.

This chain joins TRBV6-1 and TRBJ1-1; 8 bases are shared with TRBD1. The CDR3 has 13 residues. Germline assignment: CDR1 MNHNS and CDR2 SASEGT. Trimming took 6 bases from V and 10 from J; bases not matched to a gene: 10. This CDR3 reads CASSRGQGLVAFF. The CDR3 DNA reads as TGTGCCAGCAGCCGAGGACAGGGACTTGTAGCTTTCTTT.

This clonotype was picked up a small number of times. This sequence joins TRBV5-1 and TRBJ2-7; D is possibly TRBD1 or TRBD2 (5 bases each). Germline V lookup: CDR1 SGHRS, CDR2 YFSETQ. CDR3 length: 13 amino acids. V was shortened by 0 bases and J by 6 bases, with 10 bases between the two germline ends. The CDR3 sequence is CASSLAGTVEQYF. CDR3 DNA sequence: TGCGCCAGCAGCTTGGCCGGGACGGTCGAGCAGTACTTC.

The table lists this clonotype with many counts. The CDR3 is CASSQGGKEQFF. CDR3 coding DNA: TGCGCCAGCAGCCAAGGAGGAAAAGAGCAGTTCTTC. J is TRBJ2-1 and V is TRBV4-3; D gene ambiguous. Germline CDR1 is LGHNA and CDR2 is YSLEER. The CDR3 length is 12 residues. V was cut by 1 base and J by 10 bases, with 8 bases left in between.

This sequence joins TRBV18 and TRBJ2-1; TRBD2 is a possible D gene (5 bases). This CDR3 is built from 17 residues. Germline V gene data show CDR1 as KGHSH and CDR2 as LQKENI. V lost 3 bases to trimming and J lost 0 bases, with 15 bases between them. Here the CDR3 reads CASSPWSLEGSYNEQFF. CDR3 nucleotides: TGTGCCAGCTCACCTTGGAGCCTCGAGGGCTCCTACAATGAGCAGTTCTTC.

The gene calls are TRBV7-2 and TRBJ2-7, with D uncertain. V was pared by 2 bases and J by 5 bases, with 13 bases between. Germline CDR1 SGHTA, CDR2 FQGNSA. CDR3 size: 14 residues. The CDR3 DNA reads as TGTGCCAGCAGCTTATTCGGCAGGCCCCACGAGCAGTACTTC. This encodes CASSLFGRPHEQYF. Using reference TRBV7-2 and TRBJ2-7 for the parts outside the CDR3, the full variable domain is GAGVSQSPSNKVTEKGKDVELRCDPISGHTALYWYRQSLGQGLEFLIYFQGNSAPDKSGLPSDRFSAERTGGSVSTLTIQRTQQEDSAVYLCASSLFGRPHEQYFGPGTRLTVT.

This clonotype appeared a few times. The genes are TRBV20-1 and TRBJ1-1; a possible D gene is TRBD1 (5 bases). Germline V gene lookup returns CDR1 DFQATT and CDR2 SNEGSKA (reference sequence). The CDR3 contains 11 residues. CDR3 in DNA: TGCAGGGGGGTATCGGGGACTGAAGCTTTCTTT. It codes for CRGVSGTEAFF.

The chain couples TRBV5-1 to TRBJ1-1; a possible D gene is TRBD1 (5 bases). This CDR3 is built from 15 residues. The germline V and J ends were trimmed by 2 bases and 1 base, with 12 bases remaining between them. Germline values: CDR1 SGHRS, CDR2 YFSETQ. The CDR3 coding sequence is TGCGCCAGCAGCTTACTTGGGGCGACGAACACTGAAGCTTTCTTT. Translated: CASSLLGATNTEAFF.

This chain uses TRBV20-1 with TRBJ2-1; TRBD2 aligns across 11 bases. The CDR3 totals 15 residues. V lost 1 base and J lost 4; bases outside the gene matches: 3. Per the germline V gene, CDR1 is DFQATT and CDR2 is SNEGSKA (reference sequence). The CDR3: CSARATSGTYNEQFF. In nucleotides, the CDR3 is TGCAGTGCTAGAGCGACTAGCGGGACTTACAATGAGCAGTTCTTC.

This clonotype was counted between two and nine times. The chain employs TRBV5-5 and TRBJ2-4; 7 nucleotides match TRBD2. The J segment lost 7 bases and the V segment lost 3 bases, leaving 4 bases of the junction unmatched. Germline CDR1 SGHKS, CDR2 YYEKEE (reference sequence). CDR3 length: 13 residues. The CDR3 loop reads CASSWAGENIQYF. The CDR3 coding sequence is TGTGCCAGCAGCTGGGCGGGAGAGAACATTCAGTACTTC.

A few counts support this clonotype. V gene TRBV6-1 combines with J gene TRBJ2-7, with a weak D call TRBD2 (5 bases). CDR1 is MNHNS and CDR2 is SASEGT in the germline V gene. This CDR3 is 14 amino acids long. Trimming shortened V by 6 bases and J by 6 bases, and 18 bases separated the two germline ends. CDR3: CASSRNSVGLEQYF. CDR3 in DNA: TGTGCCAGCAGCCGTAATAGCGTCGGGCTCGAGCAGTACTTC.

The chain employs TRBV5-6 and TRBJ2-1; 9 bases are shared with TRBD2. The CDR3 consists of 16 residues. With V trimmed by 4 bases and J by 4 bases, 9 bases remained unmatched. The germline CDR1 and CDR2 sequences are SGHDT and YYEEEE. CDR3 in DNA: TGTGCCAGCAGCGGATTAGCGGGGGACAATTACAATGAGCAGTTCTTC. Its protein is CASSGLAGDNYNEQFF.

The V call is TRBV12-3 or TRBV12-4, the J call TRBJ1-1; the D is unclear. This CDR3 is built from 11 residues. With 1 base removed from V and 11 bases from J, the gap between germline ends came to 8 bases. The CDR3 DNA reads TGTGCCAGCAGTTTAGGGATCCTGGCTTTCTTT. Translated: CASSLGILAFF.

The V and J genes are TRBV7-2 and TRBJ2-3, with D perhaps TRBD2 (5 bases). Germline values: CDR1 SGHTA, CDR2 FQGNSA. The V gene lost 4 bases and the J gene lost 6 bases, with 14 bases spanning the gap. The CDR3 sequence is 14 residues long. This chain's CDR3 is CASSSDYRGDTQYF. CDR3 sequence (DNA): TGTGCCAGCAGCTCCGACTACCGAGGGGATACGCAGTATTTT.

This clonotype was seen a handful of times. This rearrangement joins TRBV20-1 to TRBJ1-5, with 7 bases identical to TRBD1. The CDR3 has 14 amino acids. V lost 4 bases, J lost 4 bases, and 7 bases stayed unmatched. CDR1 is DFQATT and CDR2 is SNEGSKA in the germline V gene (reference sequence). In DNA form, the CDR3 reads TGCAGTGCTACAGGACAGGCCAGTAATCAGCCCCAGCATTTT. It encodes CSATGQASNQPQHF.

The rearrangement links TRBV12-3 or TRBV12-4 to TRBJ2-2; the D gene is possibly TRBD1 (6 bases). Trimming left V 9 bases short and J 0 bases short, with 14 bases between. CDR3 length equals 15 residues. The CDR3 DNA is TGTGCCAGTAACGCAGGGGCGTCGAACACCGGGGAGCTGTTTTTT. This gives the protein CASNAGASNTGELFF.

In its sample, this clonotype was seen many times. The DNA for the CDR3 is TGTGCCAGCAGTTACGGCAAGGATATATATGGCTACACCTTC. This encodes CASSYGKDIYGYTF. The rearrangement links TRBV6-5 to TRBJ1-2; D uncertain. Germline assignment: CDR1 MNHEY and CDR2 SVGAGI. The CDR3 loop spans 14 amino acids. Trimming stripped 2 bases from V and 5 bases from J, with 12 bases between.